These 13 T cell receptor beta chains originate from one sample sequenced in a study of blood T cell repertoires in COVID-19. Assay: immunoSEQ multiplex PCR; the TCRdb copy retains only in-frame clones and omits some. Here the sample spans 50,000 to 70,000 clones, around 84% being singletons. The sequenced sample consisted of peripheral blood. Receptors originate from a woman in her fifties or sixties with acute or convalescent COVID-19.

The chain is built from TRBV18 and TRBJ1-3, with TRBD1 matching 8 bases. V lost 1 base to trimming and J lost 2 bases; unmatched junction nucleotides: 10. There are 18 residues in the CDR3. CDR1 and CDR2 from the germline V gene are KGHSH and LQKENI. CDR3 in amino acids: CASSPQRPGQGTGNTIYF. For the CDR3, the DNA is TGTGCCAGCTCACCACAAAGACCAGGACAGGGAACTGGAAACACCATATATTTT.

This clone came up a few times. The chain joins TRBV5-1 to TRBJ1-2, with TRBD1 identical over 8 bases. The V and J ends lost 4 bases and 6 bases, in that order; junction bases with no gene match: 8. Per germline, CDR1 SGHRS and CDR2 YFSETQ. This CDR3 spans 14 amino acids. The DNA of the CDR3 is TGCGCCAGCAGCCAGGACAGGGTGAGAGATGGCTACACCTTC. It yields the protein CASSQDRVRDGYTF. The full variable domain, in which reference TRBV5-1 and TRBJ1-2 provide the parts outside the CDR3, is KAGVTQTPRYLIKTRGQQVTLSCSPISGHRSVSWYQQTPGQGLQFLFEYFSETQRNKGNFPGRFSGRQFSNSRSEMNVSTLELGDSALYLCASSQDRVRDGYTFGSGTRLTVV.

The table lists this clone with a count of one. The chain combines TRBV6-5 with TRBJ1-1, with unresolved D. CDR1 is MNHEY, CDR2 SVGAGI, per germline. With 8 bases removed from V and 0 bases from J, the gap between germline ends came to 16 bases. This CDR3 has 15 amino acids. This chain's CDR3 is CASCPDGAMNTEAFF. DNA for the CDR3: TGTGCCAGCTGCCCTGATGGAGCTATGAACACTGAAGCTTTCTTT.

The chain uses TRBV7-2 and TRBJ2-1, with 9 bases identical to TRBD1. Germline V gives CDR1 SGHTA, CDR2 FQGNSA. The CDR3 totals 15 residues. V was pared by 2 bases and J by 8 bases, with 7 bases of the junction left unmatched. CDR3 in DNA: TGTGCCAGCAGCTTAAGTCGACAGGGGGTAGATGAGCAGTTCTTC. It codes for CASSLSRQGVDEQFF.

The chain has TRBV27 and TRBJ1-2; 9 bases fit TRBD1. The V gene end was trimmed by 3 bases and the J gene end by 4 bases; junction bases not matched to a gene: 6. The CDR3 contains 15 residues. In germline, CDR1 is MNHEY, CDR2 SMNVEV (reference sequence). The CDR3: CASSFMGQGGYGYTF. CDR3 nucleotide sequence: TGTGCCAGCAGTTTCATGGGACAGGGAGGCTATGGCTACACCTTC.

This chain connects TRBV2 to TRBJ1-3, with D possibly TRBD1 on 5 matching bases. The germline V gene encodes CDR1 SNHLY and CDR2 FYNNEI. The CDR3 is 14 amino acids. V lost 6 bases to trimming and J lost 2 bases, with 11 bases between them. As DNA, the CDR3 is TGTGCCAGCAGGTCAGGGACTGCTGGAAACACCATATATTTT. It specifies CASRSGTAGNTIYF.

The chain has TRBV10-2 and TRBJ1-2; D not certain. This CDR3 region has 14 residues. The V end was cut by 3 bases, the J end by 0 bases, with 8 bases between. Germline values: CDR1 WSHSY, CDR2 SAAADI. CDR3 bases: TGCGCCAGCAGTGAACCGGAGTCTAACTATGGCTACACCTTC. This translates into CASSEPESNYGYTF.

V and J are TRBV4-1 and TRBJ2-1, with 13 bases identical to TRBD2. Germline-derived CDR1 and CDR2 are MGHRA and YSYEKL. Trimming took 0 bases from V and 0 from J; bases not matched to a gene: 8. The CDR3 spans 20 residues. The CDR3 coding sequence is TGCGCCAGCAGCCAAGATGGGGGACTAGCGGGGATCTACTCCTACAATGAGCAGTTCTTC. It specifies CASSQDGGLAGIYSYNEQFF.

The chain joins TRBV6-6 to TRBJ1-2, with TRBD1 matching over 7 bases. Trimming removed 9 bases from V and 8 bases from J; junction bases left unmatched: 6. The CDR3 length is 11 residues. Germline lookup yields CDR1 MNHNY and CDR2 SVGAGI (reference sequence). CDR3 in amino acids: CASTGALGYTF. The DNA of the CDR3 is TGTGCCAGTACAGGGGCACTCGGCTACACCTTC.

V and J are TRBV6-4 and TRBJ2-1; D is possibly TRBD1 (7 bases). This CDR3 has 13 amino acids. The germline V gene encodes CDR1 MRHNA and CDR2 SNTAGT. V was cut by 5 bases and J by 8 bases, with 13 bases left in between. CDR3 amino acids: CASSIDREDEQFF. Written as DNA, the CDR3 is TGTGCCAGCAGTATCGACAGGGAGGATGAGCAGTTCTTC.

This clone has a handful of counts. The CDR3: CASSEEGASSGNTIYF. CDR3 DNA sequence: TGTGCCAGCAGTGAAGAAGGGGCTAGCTCTGGAAACACCATATATTTT. The chain combines TRBV25-1 with TRBJ1-3; D is perhaps TRBD1 (5 bases). V was trimmed by 2 bases and J by 0 bases, leaving 11 bases between them. CDR3 length: 16 amino acids. The germline gives CDR1 MGHDK, CDR2 SYGVNS.

The chain carries TRBV3-1 (or the pseudogene TRBV3-2) and TRBJ1-1; 7 nucleotides align to TRBD1. Germline assignment: CDR1 LGHDT and CDR2 YNNKEL (reference sequence). V was clipped by 3 bases and J by 6 bases; unmatched bases: 4. The CDR3 runs 13 residues. CDR3 residues: CASSQNQGAEAFF. In DNA, the CDR3 is TGTGCCAGCAGCCAGAATCAGGGGGCTGAAGCTTTCTTT.

This chain joins TRBV7-9 and TRBJ1-3; D might be TRBD1 (5 bases). This CDR3 spans 14 amino acids. V was shortened by 1 base and J by 2 bases, with 6 bases between the two germline ends. Per the germline V gene, CDR1 is SEHNR and CDR2 is FQNEAQ (reference sequence). CDR3 protein: CASSLGGTGNTIYF. In nucleotides, the CDR3 is TGTGCCAGCAGCTTAGGGGGCACTGGAAACACCATATATTTT. Complete variable domain (other parts from reference TRBV7-9 and TRBJ1-3): DTGVSQNPRHKITKRGQNVTFRCDPISEHNRLYWYRQTLGQGPEFLTYFQNEAQLEKSRLLSDRFSAERPKGSFSTLEIQRTEQGDSAMYLCASSLGGTGNTIYFGEGSWLTVV.